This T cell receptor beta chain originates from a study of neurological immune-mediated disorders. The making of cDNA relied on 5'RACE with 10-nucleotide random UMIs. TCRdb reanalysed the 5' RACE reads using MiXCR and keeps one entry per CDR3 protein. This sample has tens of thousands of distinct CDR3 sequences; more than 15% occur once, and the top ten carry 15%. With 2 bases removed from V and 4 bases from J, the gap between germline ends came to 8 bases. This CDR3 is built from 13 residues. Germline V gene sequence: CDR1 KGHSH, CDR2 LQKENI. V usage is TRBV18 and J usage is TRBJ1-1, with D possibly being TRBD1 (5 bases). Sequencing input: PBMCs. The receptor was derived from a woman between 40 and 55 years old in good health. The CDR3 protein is CASSPDQGTEAFF. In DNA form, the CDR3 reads TGTGCCAGCTCACCAGACCAGGGCACTGAAGCTTTCTTT.